A selection of T cell receptor beta chains follows, all from one sample in a study of regulatory T cells in long-lasting Graves disease. Via MiXCR, TCRdb re-called the multiplex PCR reads, giving one row per CDR3 protein. The profile covers some 250,000 distinct CDR3 sequences, with 18% appearing a single time and 14% taken by the ten largest. The sample was also reused in another study, on T cells in Graves' hyperthyroidism and ophthalmopathy.

Sequenced material: peripheral blood mononuclear cells (PBMCs), taken at new diagnosis, from a patient treated with antithyroid drugs. Receptors originate from a woman aged 25 to 39 with Graves disease. The conserved cysteine and the conserved F or W are not part of the CDR3 here. Where a row states a size, it is once, few, many or the class of an expanded clone; other rows omit it.

clone size	V gene	CDR3 protein
-	TRBV20-1	SARSEGGDEQY
many	TRBV20-1	SARDSTSNTEAF
-	TRBV6-4	ASSEPGAPPGELF
many	TRBV6-2/TRBV6-3	ASSYSQGVSYEQY
many	TRBV16	ASSQGAGGETEAF
many	TRBV18	ASSVDSSWDTEAF
many	TRBV12-3/TRBV12-4	ASSSPLMTGTYEQY
many	TRBV5-1	ASSLVPGDDEKLF
-	TRBV19	ASSFLRGTGELF
many	TRBV5-1	ASRTGGTNYGYT
-	TRBV11-2	ASSPGPSSSSYEQY
many	TRBV6-1	ASSEGWGGRYNQPQH
few	TRBV12-3/TRBV12-4	ASRRQGENQPQH
-	TRBV20-1	SVSTGLAGGYEQY
many	TRBV7-9	ASQNTEAF
-	TRBV24-1	ATSDFSAESTDTQY
many	TRBV7-9	ASSAAPDIEAF
many	TRBV2	ASSETGRTDTQY
-	TRBV20-1	SARVGSETQY
many	TRBV13	ASSPPPEDNEQF
-	TRBV9	ASSAGEESGNTIY
many	TRBV10-3	AGGDPSTDTQY
many	TRBV16	ASSHSGTETMNTEAF
many	TRBV5-1	ASSLGGGSSYEQY
many	TRBV11-2	ASSLLLQTNEKLF
many	TRBV20-1	SARRDRGRYEQY
many	TRBV11-2	ASSLHHLH
many	TRBV11-3	ASSLVVPRDRPGELF
many	TRBV5-6	ASSSNQGMGNEQF
many	TRBV11-2	ASSLSFSDRHNTGELF
many	TRBV11-2	ASRTRTVGNTIY
many	TRBV2	ASSEMRETQY
many	TRBV12-3/TRBV12-4	ASSLVPYEQY
many	TRBV5-1	ASSRNTNTEAF
many	TRBV7-9	ASSTSPGNTIY
many	TRBV27	ASSSQSTGVNTEAF